This T cell receptor (beta chain) was sequenced in a study of CD8+ T cells in alopecia areata. On the study more broadly: Scoring of treated patients' severity used the percentage of affected scalp area. Findings of the study overall: Scalp samples also yield sequences of resident alphabeta T cells from normal skin. Normal scalp had lower clonality than lesional scalp, with alopecia totalis/universalis lesions showing this most strongly.

Treatment given: oral pan-JAK inhibitor, 5-10 mg twice daily. Comment on this clone: The antigen is unknown.

Germline V lookup: CDR1 SQVTM, CDR2 ANQGSEA. The CDR3 extends over 13 amino acids. Germline trimming cut 3 bases from V and 1 base from J; bases unmatched to any gene: 2. Investigators isolated RNA and reverse transcribed it into cDNA to act as the sequencing template. Using immunoSEQ multiplex PCR, the repertoire was profiled, and TCRdb retains in-frame clones only, with some absent. This table has approximately 210,000 clones, just over 65% appearing once. The sample here was CD4+ T cells sorted from blood, taken at approximately week 42, from a patient treated with tofacitinib. The clonotype was recovered from a human donor with alopecia areata. This chain links TRBV29-1 with TRBJ1-1, with 7 bases matching TRBD1. The CDR3 region has the DNA TGCAGCGTTGAGGGACAGACGAACACTGAAGCTTTCTTT. Protein product: CSVEGQTNTEAFF.